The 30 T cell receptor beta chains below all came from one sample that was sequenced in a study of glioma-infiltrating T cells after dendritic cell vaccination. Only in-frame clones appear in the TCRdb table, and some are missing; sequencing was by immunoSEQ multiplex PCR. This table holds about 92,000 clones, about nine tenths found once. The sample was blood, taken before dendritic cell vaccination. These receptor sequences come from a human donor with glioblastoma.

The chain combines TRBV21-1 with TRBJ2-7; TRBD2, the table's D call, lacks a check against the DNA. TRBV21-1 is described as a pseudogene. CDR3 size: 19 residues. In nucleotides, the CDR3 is TGTGCCAGCAGCAAATGTTCGCTACACGGAGGGCAGAACTCCTACGAGCAGTACTTC. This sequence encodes CASSKCSLHGGQNSYEQYF.

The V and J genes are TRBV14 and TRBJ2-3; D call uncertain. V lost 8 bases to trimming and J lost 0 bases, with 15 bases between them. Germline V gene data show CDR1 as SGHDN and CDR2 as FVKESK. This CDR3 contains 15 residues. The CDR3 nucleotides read TGTGCCAGCCGAGGTCAGCGTTCTAGCACAGATACGCAGTATTTT. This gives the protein CASRGQRSSTDTQYF.

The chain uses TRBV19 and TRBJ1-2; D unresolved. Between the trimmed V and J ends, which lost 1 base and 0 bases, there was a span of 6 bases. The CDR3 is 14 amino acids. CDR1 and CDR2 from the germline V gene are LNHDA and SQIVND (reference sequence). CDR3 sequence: CASSIGTANYGYTF. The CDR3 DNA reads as TGTGCCAGTAGTATAGGCACGGCTAACTATGGCTACACCTTC. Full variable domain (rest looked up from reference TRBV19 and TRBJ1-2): DGGITQSPKYLFRKEGQNVTLSCEQNLNHDAMYWYRQDPGQGLRLIYYSQIVNDFQKGDIAEGYSVSREKKESFPLTVTSAQKNPTAFYLCASSIGTANYGYTFGSGTRLTVV.

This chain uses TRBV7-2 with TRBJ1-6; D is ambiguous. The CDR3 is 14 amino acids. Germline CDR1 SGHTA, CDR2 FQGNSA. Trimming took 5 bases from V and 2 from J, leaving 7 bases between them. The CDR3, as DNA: TGTGCCAGCAGCCCCGGGGCCTATAATTCACCCCTCCACTTT. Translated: CASSPGAYNSPLHF.

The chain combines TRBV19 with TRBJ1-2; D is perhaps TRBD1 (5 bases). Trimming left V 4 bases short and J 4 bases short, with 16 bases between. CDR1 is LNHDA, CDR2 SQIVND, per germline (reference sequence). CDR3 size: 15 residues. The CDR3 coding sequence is TGTGCCAGTAGTAAGGAGCCGACAGTCAGCTATGGCTACACCTTC. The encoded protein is CASSKEPTVSYGYTF.

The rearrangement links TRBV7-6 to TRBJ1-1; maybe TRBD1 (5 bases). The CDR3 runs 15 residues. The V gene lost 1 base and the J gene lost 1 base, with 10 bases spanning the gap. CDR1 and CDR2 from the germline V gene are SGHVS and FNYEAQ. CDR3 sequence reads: CASSLGGGKNTEAFF. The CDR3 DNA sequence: TGTGCCAGCAGCTTAGGGGGGGGAAAGAACACTGAAGCTTTCTTT. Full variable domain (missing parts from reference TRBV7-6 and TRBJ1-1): GAGVSQSPRYKVTKRGQDVALRCDPISGHVSLYWYRQALGQGPEFLTYFNYEAQQDKSGLPNDRFSAERPEGSISTLTIQRTEQRDSAMYRCASSLGGGKNTEAFFGQGTRLTVV.

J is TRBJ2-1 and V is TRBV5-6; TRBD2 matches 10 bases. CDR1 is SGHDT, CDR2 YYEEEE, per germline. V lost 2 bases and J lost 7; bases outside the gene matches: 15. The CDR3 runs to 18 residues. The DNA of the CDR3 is TGTGCCAGCAGCTTAAGGACTAGCGGACCCATTTGGGATAATGAGCAGTTCTTC. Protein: CASSLRTSGPIWDNEQFF.

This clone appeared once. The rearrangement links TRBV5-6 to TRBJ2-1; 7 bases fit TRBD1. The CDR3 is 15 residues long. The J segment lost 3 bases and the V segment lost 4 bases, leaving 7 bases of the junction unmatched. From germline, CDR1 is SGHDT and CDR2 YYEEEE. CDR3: CASSRGQLDYNEQFF. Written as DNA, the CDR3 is TGTGCCAGCAGCAGGGGACAGCTGGACTACAATGAGCAGTTCTTC.

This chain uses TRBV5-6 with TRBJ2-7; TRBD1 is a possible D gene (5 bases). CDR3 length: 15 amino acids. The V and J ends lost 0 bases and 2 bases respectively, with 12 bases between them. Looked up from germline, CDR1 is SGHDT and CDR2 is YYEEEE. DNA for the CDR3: TGTGCCAGCAGCTTGGGGGTGGCAGGGACCTACGAGCAGTACTTC. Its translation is CASSLGVAGTYEQYF.

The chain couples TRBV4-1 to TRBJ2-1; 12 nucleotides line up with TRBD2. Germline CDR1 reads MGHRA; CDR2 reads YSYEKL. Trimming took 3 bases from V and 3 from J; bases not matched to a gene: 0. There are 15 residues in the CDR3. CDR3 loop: CASSQTSGSYNEQFF. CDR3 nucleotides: TGCGCCAGCAGCCAGACTAGCGGGAGCTACAATGAGCAGTTCTTC.

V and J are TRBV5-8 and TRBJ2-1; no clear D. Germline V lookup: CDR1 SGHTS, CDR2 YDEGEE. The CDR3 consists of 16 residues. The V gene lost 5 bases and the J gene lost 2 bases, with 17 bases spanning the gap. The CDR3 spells CASRPAAGYTYNEQFF. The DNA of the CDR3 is TGTGCCAGCAGGCCCGCCGCAGGCTATACCTACAATGAGCAGTTCTTC.

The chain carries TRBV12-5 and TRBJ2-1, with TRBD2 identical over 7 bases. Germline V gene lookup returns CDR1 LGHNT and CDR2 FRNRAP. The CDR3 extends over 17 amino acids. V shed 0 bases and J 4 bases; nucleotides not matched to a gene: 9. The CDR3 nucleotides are TGTGCTAGTGGTTTGGTACTGGGCGGGGGAACATACAATGAGCAGTTCTTC. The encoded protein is CASGLVLGGGTYNEQFF.

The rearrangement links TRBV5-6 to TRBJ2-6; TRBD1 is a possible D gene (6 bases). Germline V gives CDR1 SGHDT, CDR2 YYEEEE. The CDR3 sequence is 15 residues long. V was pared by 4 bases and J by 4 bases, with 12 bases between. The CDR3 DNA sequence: TGTGCCAGCAGCCCAACAGGGTACGGGGCCAACGTCCTGACTTTC. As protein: CASSPTGYGANVLTF.

As DNA, the CDR3 is TGTGCCAGCAGCCCCTACCCACAGGGCAATGAGCAGTTCTTC. It specifies CASSPYPQGNEQFF. The chain carries TRBV27 and TRBJ2-1, with D perhaps matching TRBD1 (6 bases). The V end was cut by 6 bases, the J end by 6 bases, with 15 bases between. The CDR3 is made up of 14 amino acids. CDR1 and CDR2 from the germline V gene are MNHEY and SMNVEV (reference sequence).

For the CDR3, the DNA is TGTGCCAGCAGTGACCAGTTTAGCAATCAGCCCCAGCATTTT. Amino acids: CASSDQFSNQPQHF. This chain links TRBV2 with TRBJ1-5; D not resolved. The CDR3 has 14 amino acids. Between the trimmed V and J ends, which lost 3 bases and 0 bases, there was a span of 6 bases. Germline CDR1 reads SNHLY; CDR2 reads FYNNEI.

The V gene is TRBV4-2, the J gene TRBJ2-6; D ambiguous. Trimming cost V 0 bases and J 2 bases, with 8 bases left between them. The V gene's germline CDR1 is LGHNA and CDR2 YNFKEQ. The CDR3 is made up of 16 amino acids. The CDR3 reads CASSQDRQAGANVLTF. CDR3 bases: TGTGCCAGCAGCCAAGATCGGCAGGCTGGGGCCAACGTCCTGACTTTC.

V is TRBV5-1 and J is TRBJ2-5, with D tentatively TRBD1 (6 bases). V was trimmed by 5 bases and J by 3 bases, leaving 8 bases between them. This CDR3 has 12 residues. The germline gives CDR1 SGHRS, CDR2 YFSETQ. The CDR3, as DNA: TGCGCCAGCAGACAGGGCAAAGAGACCCAGTACTTC. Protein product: CASRQGKETQYF.

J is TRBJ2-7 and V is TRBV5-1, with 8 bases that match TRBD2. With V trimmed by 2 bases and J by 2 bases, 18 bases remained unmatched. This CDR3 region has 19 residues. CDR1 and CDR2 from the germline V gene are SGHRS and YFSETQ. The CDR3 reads CASSFLSILISGEAYEQYF. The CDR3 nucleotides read TGCGCCAGCAGCTTCCTCTCTATACTCATTAGCGGGGAAGCCTACGAGCAGTACTTC.

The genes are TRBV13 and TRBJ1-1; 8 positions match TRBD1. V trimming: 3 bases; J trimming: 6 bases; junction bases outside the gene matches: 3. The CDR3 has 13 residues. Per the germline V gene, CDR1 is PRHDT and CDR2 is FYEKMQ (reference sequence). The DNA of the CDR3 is TGTGCCAGCAGCTTCAGGGGGCGTGCTGAAGCTTTCTTT. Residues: CASSFRGRAEAFF.

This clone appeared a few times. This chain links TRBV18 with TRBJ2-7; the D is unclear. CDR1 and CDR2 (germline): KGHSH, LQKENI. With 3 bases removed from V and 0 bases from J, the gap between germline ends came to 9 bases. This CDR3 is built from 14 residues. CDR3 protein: CASSPSANSYEQYF. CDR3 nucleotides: TGTGCCAGCTCACCTTCAGCGAACTCCTACGAGCAGTACTTC.

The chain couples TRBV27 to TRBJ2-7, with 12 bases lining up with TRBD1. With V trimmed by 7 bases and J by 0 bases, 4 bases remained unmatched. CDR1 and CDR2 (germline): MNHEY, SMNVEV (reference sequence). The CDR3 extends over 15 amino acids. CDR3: CASTTGQGASYEQYF. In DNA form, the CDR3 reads TGTGCCAGCACAACGGGACAGGGGGCCTCCTACGAGCAGTACTTC.

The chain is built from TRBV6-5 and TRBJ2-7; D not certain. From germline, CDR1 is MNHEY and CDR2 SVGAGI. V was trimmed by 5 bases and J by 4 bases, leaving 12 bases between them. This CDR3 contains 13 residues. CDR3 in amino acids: CASSLYGAYEQYF. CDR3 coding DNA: TGTGCCAGCAGTCTCTATGGTGCGTACGAGCAGTACTTC.

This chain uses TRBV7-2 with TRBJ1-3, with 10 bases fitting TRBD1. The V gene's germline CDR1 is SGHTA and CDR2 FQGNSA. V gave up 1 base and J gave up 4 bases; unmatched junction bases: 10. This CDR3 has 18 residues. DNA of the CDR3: TGTGCCAGCAGCTTAGGGTTCAGACAGGGGGCTTGGGGAAACACCATATATTTT. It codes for CASSLGFRQGAWGNTIYF. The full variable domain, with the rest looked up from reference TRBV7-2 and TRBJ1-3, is GAGVSQSPSNKVTEKGKDVELRCDPISGHTALYWYRQSLGQGLEFLIYFQGNSAPDKSGLPSDRFSAERTGGSVSTLTIQRTQQEDSAVYLCASSLGFRQGAWGNTIYFGEGSWLTVV.

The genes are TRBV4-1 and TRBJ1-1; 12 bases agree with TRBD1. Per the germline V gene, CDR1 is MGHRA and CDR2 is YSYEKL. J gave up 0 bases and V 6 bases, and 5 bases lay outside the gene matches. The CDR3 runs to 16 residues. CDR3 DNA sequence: TGCGCCAGCAGGCCGGGACAGGGGGCTCTGAACACTGAAGCTTTCTTT. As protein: CASRPGQGALNTEAFF.

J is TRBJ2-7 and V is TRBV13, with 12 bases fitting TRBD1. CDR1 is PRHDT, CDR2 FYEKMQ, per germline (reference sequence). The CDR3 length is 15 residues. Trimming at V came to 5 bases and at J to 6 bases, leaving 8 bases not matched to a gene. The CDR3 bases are TGTGCCAGCAGCCTAGCGGGGACAGGGGGCTTCGAGCAGTACTTC. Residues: CASSLAGTGGFEQYF.

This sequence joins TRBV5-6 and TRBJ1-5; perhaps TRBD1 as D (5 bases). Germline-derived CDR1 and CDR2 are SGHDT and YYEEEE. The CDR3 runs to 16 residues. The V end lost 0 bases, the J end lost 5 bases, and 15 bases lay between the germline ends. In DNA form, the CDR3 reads TGTGCCAGCAGCTTGGCCCTCTTAGGCAGGGATCAGCCCCAGCATTTT. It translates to CASSLALLGRDQPQHF.

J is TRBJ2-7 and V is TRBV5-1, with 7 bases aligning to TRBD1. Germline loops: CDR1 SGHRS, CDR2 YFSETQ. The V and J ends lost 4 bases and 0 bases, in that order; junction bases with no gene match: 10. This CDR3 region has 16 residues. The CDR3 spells CASSRQGDLNSYEQYF. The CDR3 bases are TGCGCCAGCAGCAGACAGGGAGACCTTAACTCCTACGAGCAGTACTTC.

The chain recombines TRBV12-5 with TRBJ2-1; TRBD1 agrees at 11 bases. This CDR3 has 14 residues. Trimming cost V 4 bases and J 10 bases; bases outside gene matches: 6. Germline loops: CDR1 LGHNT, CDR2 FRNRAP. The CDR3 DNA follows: TGTGCTAGTGGTTCGGGACAGGGGGTCGAGGAGCAGTTCTTC. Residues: CASGSGQGVEEQFF.

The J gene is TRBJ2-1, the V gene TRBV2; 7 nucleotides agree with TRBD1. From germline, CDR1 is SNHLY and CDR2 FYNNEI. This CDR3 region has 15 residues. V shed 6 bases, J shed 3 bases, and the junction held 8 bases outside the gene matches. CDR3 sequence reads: CASSHGTELYNEQFF. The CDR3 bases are TGTGCCAGCAGCCATGGGACAGAGCTCTACAATGAGCAGTTCTTC.

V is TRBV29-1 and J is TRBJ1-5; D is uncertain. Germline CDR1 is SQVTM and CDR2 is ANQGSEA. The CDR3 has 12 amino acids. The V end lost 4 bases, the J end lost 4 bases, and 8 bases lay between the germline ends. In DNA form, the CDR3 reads TGCAGCGTTGCGGAGGGAAATCAGCCCCAGCATTTT. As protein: CSVAEGNQPQHF.